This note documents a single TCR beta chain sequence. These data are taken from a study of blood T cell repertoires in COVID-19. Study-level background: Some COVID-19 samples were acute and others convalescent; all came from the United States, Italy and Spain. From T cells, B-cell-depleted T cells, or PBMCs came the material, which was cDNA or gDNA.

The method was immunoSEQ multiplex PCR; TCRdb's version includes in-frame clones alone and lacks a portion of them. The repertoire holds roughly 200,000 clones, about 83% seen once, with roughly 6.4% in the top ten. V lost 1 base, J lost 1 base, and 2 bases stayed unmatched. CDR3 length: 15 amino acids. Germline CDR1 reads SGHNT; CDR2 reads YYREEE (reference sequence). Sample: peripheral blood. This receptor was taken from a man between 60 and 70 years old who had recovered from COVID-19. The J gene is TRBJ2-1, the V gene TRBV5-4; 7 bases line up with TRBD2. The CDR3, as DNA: TGTGCCAGCAGCTTGTGGCGGGGGTCCTACAATGAGCAGTTCTTC. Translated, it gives CASSLWRGSYNEQFF.